This is a list of T cell receptor beta chains from one sample in a study of T cells in Graves' hyperthyroidism and ophthalmopathy. MiXCR was run by TCRdb on the multiplex PCR reads, yielding one entry per CDR3 protein. There are hundreds of thousands of distinct CDR3 sequences in the sample; roughly 14% occur only once, and roughly 13% lies in the top ten. The sequencing sample was made of blood. These receptors were obtained from a young man with Graves' ophthalmopathy. Each CDR3 is given with its conserved first and last residue. A D gene is named only where the DNA matches it firmly. Clone size is given for some rows only: seen once, a few or many times, or a class if the clone is expanded.

>TRBV6-1|-|few|TRBJ1-1
TGTGCCAGCAGTGAAACAGGAGCGCACACTGAAGCTTTCTTT
CASSETGAHTEAFF
>TRBV3-1|-|many|TRBJ2-5
TGTGCCAGCAAAGGGAGCCTTCAAGAGACCCAGTACTTC
CASKGSLQETQYF
>TRBV24-1|-|few|TRBJ2-5
TGTGCCACCAGTGATGTTTTTGGTGACAGCGAAGAGACCCAGTACTTC
CATSDVFGDSEETQYF
>TRBV7-9|-|few|TRBJ2-2
TGTGCCAGCAGCTTTTTCGAGGGCCCCGGGGAGCTGTTTTTT
CASSFFEGPGELFF
>TRBV10-1|-|many|TRBJ1-5
TGCGCCAGCAGTGCAGGGGTCGATCAGCCCCAGCATTTT
CASSAGVDQPQHF
>TRBV10-3|-|-|TRBJ2-5
TGTGCCATCAGTGGGCAGGGAGAAGAGACCCAGTACTTC
CAISGQGEETQYF
>TRBV7-8|-|many|TRBJ2-3
TGTGCCAGCAGCCCCCGGGTTTTGCGGGGGCCCACAGATACGCAGTATTTT
CASSPRVLRGPTDTQYF
>TRBV19|-|-|TRBJ1-5
TGTGCCAGTAGTATAGTCGGCTTGAGCAATCAGCCCCAGCATTTT
CASSIVGLSNQPQHF
>TRBV11-2|TRBD1|many|TRBJ1-1
TGTGCCAGCAGCTATGACAGGGGGAACACTGAAGCTTTCTTT
CASSYDRGNTEAFF
>TRBV7-9|TRBD1|few|TRBJ1-2
TGTGCCAGCAGCTCTGGGACAGGGGGTAGTGGCGGCTACACCTTC
CASSSGTGGSGGYTF
>TRBV13|TRBD1|many|TRBJ2-7
TGTGCCAGCAGCTCCAAATCGGACAGGGGTTATTACGAGCAGTACTTC
CASSSKSDRGYYEQYF
>TRBV12-3/TRBV12-4|-|many|TRBJ2-3
TGTGCCAGCAGCAGACCGAGGCGGCTATACGTAGATACGCAGTATTTT
CASSRPRRLYVDTQYF
>TRBV6-6|-|-|TRBJ1-6
TGTGCCGGCAGTTACTCTGGCCATAATTCACCCCTCCACTTT
CAGSYSGHNSPLHF
>TRBV5-5|TRBD1|many|TRBJ1-5
TGTGCCAGCAGCTTGGGGGGGACAGTCGATAGCAATCAGCCCCAGCATTTT
CASSLGGTVDSNQPQHF
>TRBV6-1|TRBD1|few|TRBJ1-5
TGTGCCAGCAGCCTGGTAGAGGGGGCACAGCCCCAGCATTTT
CASSLVEGAQPQHF
>TRBV2|TRBD1|-|TRBJ2-7
TGTGCCAGCCATCCGGGACAGGGTTACGAGCAGTACTTC
CASHPGQGYEQYF
>TRBV5-8|-|few|TRBJ2-3
TGTGCCAGCAGCCCACCCCTAGTGTCCACAGATACGCAGTATTTT
CASSPPLVSTDTQYF
>TRBV7-8|-|few|TRBJ2-2
TGTGCCAGCAGCTTGAGACTGGGCGAGAACACCGGGGAGCTGTTTTTT
CASSLRLGENTGELFF
>TRBV11-3|-|many|TRBJ1-1
TGTGCCAGCAGCTTGACGGAAGACACTGAAGCTTTCTTT
CASSLTEDTEAFF
>TRBV24-1|TRBD1|-|TRBJ2-5
TGTGCCACACAAGCGACAGGGGGCCTAGAGACCCAGTACTTC
CATQATGGLETQYF
>TRBV19|-|few|TRBJ1-1
TGTGCCAGTAGTGGCTTGACTGACACTGAAGCTTTCTTT
CASSGLTDTEAFF
>TRBV4-1|TRBD1|few|TRBJ1-2
TGCGCCAGCAGCCTGATTGGCAGGGGGGATGGCTACACCTTC
CASSLIGRGDGYTF
>TRBV7-2|-|many|TRBJ2-7
TGTGCCAGCAGCTTAGCGGGCTTCTCCTACGAGCAGTACTTC
CASSLAGFSYEQYF
>TRBV11-2|-|many|TRBJ2-7
TGTGCCAGCAGAGTGACGGCGTCCTACGAGCAGTACTTC
CASRVTASYEQYF
>TRBV3-1|-|-|TRBJ2-2
TGTGCCAGCAGCCATCGTTACGTCGGGGAGCTGTTTTTT
CASSHRYVGELFF
>TRBV19|-|-|TRBJ1-1
TGTGCCAGTAGTCTCACCTTCGGGGGCACTGAAGCTTTCTTT
CASSLTFGGTEAFF
>TRBV6-1|-|many|TRBJ1-1
TGTGCCAGCAGCCTCCGGGGAGTTGAAGCTTTCTTT
CASSLRGVEAFF
>TRBV10-3|TRBD2|many|TRBJ2-3
TGTGCCATCGGGGGACCACTAGCGGGAGCAGATACGCAGTATTTT
CAIGGPLAGADTQYF
>TRBV12-3/TRBV12-4|TRBD1|many|TRBJ2-7
TGTGCCAGCAGCCTTATGGGACAGGGTAACCACGAGCAGTACTTC
CASSLMGQGNHEQYF
>TRBV5-1|-|many|TRBJ2-3
TGCGCCAGCAGCGCCGAACGGGAGTCCCTTTACACAGATACGCAGTATTTT
CASSAERESLYTDTQYF
>TRBV6-1|-|many|TRBJ2-1
TGTGCCAGCGCCAGGCCCAATGAGCAGTTCTTC
CASARPNEQFF
>TRBV6-2/TRBV6-3|-|many|TRBJ2-7
TGTGCCAGCAGTGGACCCCCGGGACCCCGGGGCGAGCAGTACTTC
CASSGPPGPRGEQYF
>TRBV11-3|-|many|TRBJ2-5
TGTGCCAGCAGCCCGAAACTAGCAGGAAAGGAAGAGACCCAGTACTTC
CASSPKLAGKEETQYF
>TRBV14|TRBD1|few|TRBJ1-2
TGTGCCAGCAGCCCAGGGGGAGCCCCTAACTATGGCTACACCTTC
CASSPGGAPNYGYTF
>TRBV4-1|-|-|TRBJ2-3
TGCGCCAGCAGCCAAGACGCGAGCCCCACAGATACGCAGTATTTT
CASSQDASPTDTQYF
>TRBV20-1|TRBD2|many|TRBJ2-3
TGCAGTGCTAGGGACACTAGCGGACTATCGTCGGATACGCAGTATTTT
CSARDTSGLSSDTQYF
>TRBV10-3|-|-|TRBJ2-1
TGTGCCATCAGGGCGGGTCCTAGCTCCTACGAGCAGTTCTTC
CAIRAGPSSYEQFF
>TRBV7-3|-|-|TRBJ2-2
TGTGCCAGCAGCGCGGGACAGAGCACGAACACCGGGGAGCTGTTTTTT
CASSAGQSTNTGELFF
>TRBV4-1|-|-|TRBJ2-7
TGCGCCAGCAGCCGGGAACAGGGTATGCCTTACGAGCAGTACTTC
CASSREQGMPYEQYF
>TRBV12-3/TRBV12-4|TRBD1|many|TRBJ1-6
TGTGCCAGCAGTACGGGACAGGGAGCTAATAATTCACCCCTCCACTTT
CASSTGQGANNSPLHF
>TRBV20-1|TRBD2|many|TRBJ2-5
TGCAGTGCAAATAGCGGGGGTAGCCAAGAGACCCAGTACTTC
CSANSGGSQETQYF
>TRBV10-3|-|few|TRBJ1-1
TGTGCCATCAGTGGGAACAGGGTCGGGAACACTGAAGCTTTCTTT
CAISGNRVGNTEAFF
>TRBV7-9|-|-|TRBJ1-2
TGTGCCAGCAGCTCCTTCGGGGATGGGGGCTACACCTTC
CASSSFGDGGYTF
>TRBV12-3/TRBV12-4|-|many|TRBJ1-2
TGTGCCAGCAGTTTGGGTGTTAACTATGGCTACACCTTC
CASSLGVNYGYTF
>TRBV10-3|-|many|TRBJ1-5
TGTGCCATCAGTGAATCGAATCAGCCCCAGCATTTT
CAISESNQPQHF